A selection of T cell receptor beta chains follows, all from one sample in a study of regulatory T cells in long-lasting Graves disease. MiXCR was run by TCRdb on the multiplex PCR reads, yielding one entry per CDR3 protein. Of 250,000 to 300,000 distinct CDR3 sequences detected, 20% to 25% appear once; the ten largest clones hold 45% to 70%. The specimen was peripheral blood mononuclear cells (PBMCs), collected when the disease was refractory, from a patient treated with antithyroid drugs. The receptors originated from a female donor with Graves disease. Both conserved end residues are part of each CDR3. D genes are given only for firm matches. Not every row has a clone size; where given, it reads once, few, many or a size class.

TRBV11-1,once,TRBD2,TRBJ2-1,TGTGCCAGCAGCCGTGGCCTAGCGGGGACCAATGAGCAGTTCTTC,CASSRGLAGTNEQFF
TRBV4-3,.,.,TRBJ1-3,TGCGCCAGCAGCCAAGATCTCCAGGGTGGAAACACCATATATTTT,CASSQDLQGGNTIYF
TRBV20-1,.,TRBD1,TRBJ1-6,TGCAGTGCTAGCCCCGGACAGGGGAATTCACCCCTCCACTTT,CSASPGQGNSPLHF
TRBV10-3,.,.,TRBJ2-5,TGTGCCATCAGCTCGGACAGATGGGAGACCCAGTACTTC,CAISSDRWETQYF
TRBV28,.,.,TRBJ1-1,TGTGCCAGCAGTTTCCCGGGGTCCGAAGCTTTCTTT,CASSFPGSEAFF
TRBV30,few,.,TRBJ1-1,TGTGCCTGGATTAGAATCAGTGGGACTGAAGCTTTCTTT,CAWIRISGTEAFF
TRBV7-2,.,.,TRBJ2-6,TGTGCCAGCAGCTCACAGCCCGCCGTCCTGACTTTC,CASSSQPAVLTF
TRBV28,few,.,TRBJ2-7,TGTGCCAGCAGTGGAACCGGGACCGGACAGTACGAGCAGTACTTC,CASSGTGTGQYEQYF
TRBV28,many,.,TRBJ1-2,TGTGCCAGCCGATACGGGGGTGGGATGGAGTATGGCTACACCTTC,CASRYGGGMEYGYTF
TRBV7-2,many,.,TRBJ1-2,TGTGCCAGCAGCTCTGTCAGCTATGGCTACACCTTC,CASSSVSYGYTF
TRBV12-3/TRBV12-4,many,.,TRBJ2-7,TGTGCCAGCAGTACTCCGGACGTATACGAGCAGTACTTC,CASSTPDVYEQYF
TRBV2,many,.,TRBJ1-5,TGTGCCAGTGGTCGATGGGAGGATCAGCCCCAGCATTTT,CASGRWEDQPQHF
TRBV29-1,.,.,TRBJ2-5,TGCAGCGTTGTGGACGGGCCTCATGGGAACTTC,CSVVDGPHGNF
TRBV30,.,TRBD1,TRBJ2-3,TGTGCCTGGAGTGTACTGGGACAGGGGGCAGATACGCAGTATTTT,CAWSVLGQGADTQYF
TRBV15,few,.,TRBJ2-7,TGTGCCACCAGCAGAGATTCGACGGGAGCCTACGAGCAGTACTTC,CATSRDSTGAYEQYF
TRBV20-1,many,.,TRBJ2-5,TGCAGTGCTTACCTCCGGGCGAGGGAGACCCAGTACTTC,CSAYLRARETQYF
TRBV12-3/TRBV12-4,many,TRBD1,TRBJ1-1,TGTGCCAGCAGGGACAGGGTAGGGACTGAAGCTTTCTTT,CASRDRVGTEAFF
TRBV19,.,TRBD1,TRBJ1-1,TGTGCCAGTAGTAAAGGACAGGAAAACACTGAAGCTTTCTTT,CASSKGQENTEAFF
TRBV3-1,.,.,TRBJ2-7,TGTGCCAGCAGCCACGGGTTAGGGGCCTCCTACGAGCAGTACTTC,CASSHGLGASYEQYF
TRBV28,.,TRBD2,TRBJ2-7,TGTGCCAGCACCGGAGGGTTTATGGGGGAGGGCGACTACGAGCAGTACTTC,CASTGGFMGEGDYEQYF
TRBV20-1,few,.,TRBJ2-7,TGCAGTGCTAGAGATCAGGGTCGGGAGCAGTACTTC,CSARDQGREQYF
TRBV3-1,few,TRBD2,TRBJ2-5,TGTGCCAGCAGCCAGGAAGCGGGAGGGCCATACATGGAGACCCAGTACTTC,CASSQEAGGPYMETQYF
TRBV7-9,many,.,TRBJ1-2,TGTGCCAGCAGCTTAGATGGGGCCAATTCTTTCTATGGCTACACCTTC,CASSLDGANSFYGYTF
TRBV6-5,few,TRBD1,TRBJ1-6,TGTGCCAGCAGTTCTAGGACAGGGCCGAACGACGACTATAATTCACCCCTCCACTTT,CASSSRTGPNDDYNSPLHF
TRBV6-1,.,.,TRBJ2-2,TGTGCCAGCAGTCCAGCCCGTGGGGATCGGAACACCGGGGAGCTGTTTTTT,CASSPARGDRNTGELFF
TRBV15,.,TRBD2,TRBJ2-1,TGTGCCACCAGCACGCTAGCGGGAGGGGTCTATGAGCAGTTCTTC,CATSTLAGGVYEQFF
TRBV30,many,.,TRBJ2-5,TGTGCCTGGAGTGTACCAGGGGTAGGGGAGACCCAGTACTTC,CAWSVPGVGETQYF
TRBV4-3,few,.,TRBJ1-6,TGCGCCAGCAGCCAAGATGTGGCTTATAATTCACCCCTCCACTTT,CASSQDVAYNSPLHF
TRBV10-3,.,TRBD1,TRBJ2-6,TGTGCCATCAGTGAGCTCCTCGTGGGACAGGGGGCTGGGGCCAACGTCCTGACTTTC,CAISELLVGQGAGANVLTF
TRBV20-1,few,TRBD2,TRBJ2-7,TGCAGTGCTCTACTAGCGGGAGCATCTGGAGAGCAGTACTTC,CSALLAGASGEQYF
TRBV2,.,TRBD2,TRBJ2-1,TGTGCCAGCAGAATTCGTCGGTGGGCGGGAGGGGACAATGAGCAGTTCTTC,CASRIRRWAGGDNEQFF
TRBV6-5,few,.,TRBJ1-1,TGTGCCAGCAGTTACGTCCGGGGATCGGAAGCTTTCTTT,CASSYVRGSEAFF
TRBV6-1,.,.,TRBJ2-1,TGTGCCAGCAAATCCATGGACTGGCCCTACAATGAGCAGTTCTTC,CASKSMDWPYNEQFF
TRBV7-8,many,TRBD2,TRBJ2-5,TGTGCCAGCAGCCCGGGGTCTAGCGGGGCTCAAGAGACCCAGTACTTC,CASSPGSSGAQETQYF
TRBV27,many,.,TRBJ2-7,TGTGCCAGCAGTTTAACGGGCAGTGGAGCCTACGAGCAGTACTTC,CASSLTGSGAYEQYF
TRBV7-9,few,.,TRBJ1-1,TGTGCCAGCAACCCAATTTTGGGGCAAACGAACACTGAAGCTTTCTTT,CASNPILGQTNTEAFF
TRBV6-2/TRBV6-3,many,.,TRBJ1-5,TGTGCCAGCAGTTACTTGGGGGGAAATCAGCCCCAGCATTTT,CASSYLGGNQPQHF
TRBV2,many,.,TRBJ2-3,TGTGCCAGCAGGGGGCGAGTTGTCACAGATACGCAGTATTTT,CASRGRVVTDTQYF
TRBV6-5,.,.,TRBJ1-1,TGTGCCAGCAGTTATTATGAGGGGAACACTGAAGCTTTCTTT,CASSYYEGNTEAFF
TRBV10-3,.,.,TRBJ2-2,TGTGCCATCAGCCCCCAGACAGCTGACACCGGGGAGCTGTTTTTT,CAISPQTADTGELFF
TRBV12-3/TRBV12-4,.,.,TRBJ1-4,TGTGCCAGCAGGGCCCGGGGACTAGCAACTAATGAAAAACTGTTTTTT,CASRARGLATNEKLFF
TRBV11-1,many,.,TRBJ2-4,TGTGCCAGCAGCTTACACAGGGACATTCAGTACTTC,CASSLHRDIQYF
TRBV6-2/TRBV6-3,many,.,TRBJ2-7,TGTGCCAGCAGTTACTCGGTTGCTTACGAGCAGTACTTC,CASSYSVAYEQYF
TRBV28,.,TRBD2,TRBJ2-3,TGTGCCAGCAGTCCAGCGGGACTAGCGGGCCCCACAGATACGCAGTATTTT,CASSPAGLAGPTDTQYF
TRBV6-1,.,.,TRBJ2-3,TGTGCCAGCAGTGCCCGGGGGAGGAGGGACTCAGATACGCAGTATTTT,CASSARGRRDSDTQYF
TRBV7-2,many,.,TRBJ2-7,TGTGCCAGCAGCAAGCAGGGGCAGGGGAACTACGAGCAGTACTTC,CASSKQGQGNYEQYF
TRBV13,many,.,TRBJ1-4,TGTGCCAGCAGCCGACCCGGTCTCTATGAAAAACTGTTTTTT,CASSRPGLYEKLFF
TRBV9,many,.,TRBJ1-1,TGTGCCAGCAGCGTAGCTATCGGGGGCACTGAAGCTTTCTTT,CASSVAIGGTEAFF
TRBV29-1,few,TRBD1,TRBJ1-1,TGCAGCTCTCTAGGGACAGGGGCGGCGAACACTGAAGCTTTCTTT,CSSLGTGAANTEAFF
TRBV28,few,.,TRBJ1-2,TGTGCCAGCAGCTTAGGTATAGGAGACCCGAATGGCTACACCTTC,CASSLGIGDPNGYTF
TRBV20-1,many,.,TRBJ2-7,TGCAGTGCTAGAGAGATCCGGGACCGCTCGGAGCAGTACTTC,CSAREIRDRSEQYF
TRBV20-1,.,.,TRBJ2-7,TGCAGTGCCCCTTCGGATATTCTGGCCCAGGGCTCCTACGAGCAGTACTTC,CSAPSDILAQGSYEQYF